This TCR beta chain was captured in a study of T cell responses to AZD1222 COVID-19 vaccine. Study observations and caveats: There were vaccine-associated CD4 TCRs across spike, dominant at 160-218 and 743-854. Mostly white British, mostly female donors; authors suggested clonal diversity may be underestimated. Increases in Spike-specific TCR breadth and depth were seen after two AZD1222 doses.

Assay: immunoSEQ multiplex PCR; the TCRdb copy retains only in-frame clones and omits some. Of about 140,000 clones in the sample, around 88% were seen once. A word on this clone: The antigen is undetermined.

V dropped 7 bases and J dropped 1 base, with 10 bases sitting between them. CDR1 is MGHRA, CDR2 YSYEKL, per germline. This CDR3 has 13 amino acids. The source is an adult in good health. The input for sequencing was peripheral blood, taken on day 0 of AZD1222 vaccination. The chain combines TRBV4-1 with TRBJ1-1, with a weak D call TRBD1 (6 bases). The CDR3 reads CASKGESNTEAFF. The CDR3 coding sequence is TGCGCCAGCAAGGGGGAATCGAACACTGAAGCTTTCTTT.